This passage covers 22 T cell receptor beta chains from one sample sequenced in a study of T-cell reconstitution after alpha-beta-depleted transplantation in children. Preparation of the TCRbeta library was carried out with unique molecular identifiers. TCRdb re-analysed the PCR reads in MiXCR, keeping a single row per CDR3 protein. The table lists roughly 610,000 distinct CDR3 sequences, over 9.5% of them singletons. Specimen: PBMCs from the stem cell graft donor, collected from the stem cell graft. Every receptor here comes from a human donor who donated a stem cell graft to a child with acute myeloid leukemia.

V is TRBV7-2 and J is TRBJ2-3, with a tentative D call TRBD2 (5 bases). Germline assignment: CDR1 SGHTA and CDR2 FQGNSA. The CDR3 runs to 15 residues. V was cut by 1 base and J by 4 bases, with 12 bases left in between. DNA for the CDR3: TGTGCCAGCAGCTTAGTCGTGGGAGCAGCAGATACGCAGTATTTT. Translating gives CASSLVVGAADTQYF. Using reference TRBV7-2 and TRBJ2-3 for the parts outside the CDR3, the full variable domain is GAGVSQSPSNKVTEKGKDVELRCDPISGHTALYWYRQSLGQGLEFLIYFQGNSAPDKSGLPSDRFSAERTGGSVSTLTIQRTQQEDSAVYLCASSLVVGAADTQYFGPGTRLTVL.

This clonotype was observed at least ten times. The V gene is TRBV7-6, the J gene TRBJ2-5; no definite D call. The CDR3 runs to 14 residues. V was trimmed by 5 bases and J by 2 bases, leaving 12 bases between them. Germline V gives CDR1 SGHVS, CDR2 FNYEAQ. CDR3 residues: CASSLLVGQETQYF. CDR3 in DNA: TGTGCCAGCAGCCTGCTAGTCGGACAAGAGACCCAGTACTTC.

A few counts support this clonotype. The V and J genes are TRBV5-1 and TRBJ2-1; the D gene is possibly TRBD1 (6 bases). CDR1 and CDR2 (germline): SGHRS, YFSETQ. V was cut by 0 bases and J by 4 bases, with 14 bases left in between. CDR3 size: 16 residues. The CDR3 DNA reads as TGCGCCAGCAGCTTGGATCCCGGGACACCGTACAATGAGCAGTTCTTC. Protein: CASSLDPGTPYNEQFF.

V usage is TRBV25-1 and J usage is TRBJ1-1, with D unresolved. Germline V gene sequence: CDR1 MGHDK, CDR2 SYGVNS. V lost 4 bases and J 5 bases, leaving 17 bases between the germline ends. The CDR3 spans 15 residues. CDR3 sequence reads: CASSAPHGLATEAFF. CDR3 DNA: TGTGCCAGCAGTGCCCCGCATGGTTTGGCAACTGAAGCTTTCTTT.

This chain uses TRBV28 with TRBJ2-1; 10 positions agree with TRBD2. The V gene's germline CDR1 is MDHEN and CDR2 SYDVKM. The ends lost 6 bases at V and 2 bases at J; junction bases unmatched: 13. This CDR3 contains 18 residues. The DNA for the CDR3 is TGTGCCAGCAGCCCCGGTATGGGTCTAGCGGGAGCCTACAATGAGCAGTTCTTC. Translating it yields CASSPGMGLAGAYNEQFF.

This clonotype was detected only a few times. The J gene is TRBJ2-3, the V gene TRBV10-2, with 7 bases fitting TRBD2. This CDR3 is built from 13 residues. Germline V CDR1 and CDR2: WSHSY, SAAADI. With 8 bases clipped from V and 4 bases from J, the junction kept 6 bases outside the gene matches. The CDR3 here is CASREGRADTQYF. DNA for the CDR3: TGCGCCAGCCGAGAGGGGAGGGCAGATACGCAGTATTTT.

The rearrangement joins TRBV6-2 or TRBV6-3 to TRBJ2-2, with D perhaps assigned TRBD1 or TRBD2 (5 bases each). V lost 8 bases and J lost 8, with 15 bases in between. Germline CDR1 MNHEY, CDR2 SVGEGT. The CDR3 extends over 13 amino acids. CDR3 DNA sequence: TGTGCCAGCGGTCGGGACGCGATGGGGGAGCTGTTTTTT. It encodes CASGRDAMGELFF.

For this clonotype: Possible read error: a much larger clone is one base away. The chain has TRBV18 and TRBJ2-3; the match to TRBD2 covers 14 bases. The CDR3 length is 17 residues. Germline assignment: CDR1 KGHSH and CDR2 LQKENI. The CDR3 sequence is CASHARTSGRSGDTRYF. As DNA, the CDR3 is TGTGCCAGCCACGCCCGGACTAGCGGGAGGAGTGGAGATACGCGGTATTTT.

Only one count was recorded for this clonotype. One base away lies a much larger clone, so this may be a sequencing read error. The genes are TRBV7-2 and TRBJ2-7; the D call may be TRBD1 or TRBD2 (6 bases each). This CDR3 region has 14 residues. The germline CDR1 and CDR2 sequences are SGHTA and FQGNSA. Written as DNA, the CDR3 is TGTGCCAGCACCATAAGGGGGGTAAATTACGGGCAGTACTTC. Its translation: CASTIRGVNYGQYF.

This clonotype was found a few times. The chain carries TRBV4-3 and TRBJ2-6; D call uncertain. Between the trimmed V and J ends, which lost 0 bases and 1 base, there was a span of 10 bases. The CDR3 spans 17 residues. The V gene's germline CDR1 is LGHNA and CDR2 YSLEER. The CDR3 sequence is CASSQDLPLSGANVLTF. The CDR3 DNA is TGCGCCAGCAGCCAAGACCTCCCCCTATCTGGGGCCAACGTCCTGACTTTC.

The rearrangement uses TRBV5-1 and TRBJ2-1, with 7 bases fitting TRBD2. V trimming: 4 bases; J trimming: 7 bases; junction bases outside the gene matches: 14. This CDR3 comprises 16 residues. The germline CDR1 and CDR2 sequences are SGHRS and YFSETQ. The CDR3: CASSGLNTRLANEQFF. The CDR3 DNA reads TGCGCCAGCAGCGGCTTAAATACGAGACTAGCTAATGAGCAGTTCTTC.

This clonotype was detected many times. V and J are TRBV28 and TRBJ1-5; D remains unclear. This CDR3 spans 12 amino acids. Germline CDR1 and CDR2: MDHEN and SYDVKM. V was pared by 2 bases and J by 4 bases, with 3 bases between. The CDR3 protein is CASSLRNQPQHF. Here the CDR3 DNA reads TGTGCCAGCAGTTTAAGAAATCAGCCCCAGCATTTT.

In this sample, this clonotype turned up many times. V gene TRBV7-9 combines with J gene TRBJ2-2, with D hard to call. Per the germline V gene, CDR1 is SEHNR and CDR2 is FQNEAQ (reference sequence). CDR3 size: 13 residues. V shed 7 bases and J shed 3 bases, with 9 bases lying between them. DNA for the CDR3: TGTGCCAGCAACCCCACTTACACCGGGGAGCTGTTTTTT. Amino acid sequence: CASNPTYTGELFF.

J is TRBJ1-2 and V is TRBV6-6; no reliable D call. CDR3 length: 13 amino acids. Germline CDR1 MNHNY, CDR2 SVGAGI (reference sequence). V dropped 0 bases and J dropped 8 bases, with 10 bases sitting between them. The CDR3 loop is CASSYSEGGGYTF. For the CDR3, the DNA is TGTGCCAGCAGTTACTCGGAGGGAGGCGGCTACACCTTC.

This rearrangement joins TRBV30 to TRBJ1-1; TRBD1 is a possible D gene (5 bases). V was shortened by 2 bases and J by 0 bases, with 10 bases between the two germline ends. Germline V lookup: CDR1 GTSNPN, CDR2 SVGIG (reference sequence). The CDR3 has 14 amino acids. The chain's CDR3 is CAWSRGEMNTEAFF. The CDR3 coding sequence is TGTGCCTGGAGTCGGGGGGAGATGAACACTGAAGCTTTCTTT.

This clonotype was found many times. V gene TRBV12-3 or TRBV12-4 combines with J gene TRBJ2-3; possible D gene TRBD2, 5 bases. The CDR3 covers 14 residues. V was clipped by 2 bases and J by 8 bases, with 14 bases between them. The CDR3 reads CASSLKRLYGTQYF. CDR3 sequence (DNA): TGTGCCAGCAGTTTAAAGCGGCTGTATGGTACGCAGTATTTT.

The J gene is TRBJ1-2, the V gene TRBV5-1; D perhaps matches TRBD1 (6 bases). Germline values: CDR1 SGHRS, CDR2 YFSETQ. V was clipped by 4 bases and J by 7 bases, with 17 bases between them. This CDR3 is built from 14 residues. The CDR3 spells CASSLGAGKGGYTF. The CDR3 bases are TGCGCCAGCAGCCTGGGGGCAGGGAAGGGTGGCTACACCTTC.

This clonotype was picked up many times. The chain is built from TRBV18 and TRBJ2-7; 8 bases map to TRBD1. Trimming cost V 3 bases and J 0 bases; bases outside gene matches: 4. CDR3 length: 15 residues. Germline V gene data show CDR1 as KGHSH and CDR2 as LQKENI. CDR3 protein: CASSPGQGFSYEQYF. The DNA of the CDR3 is TGTGCCAGCTCACCTGGACAGGGATTCTCCTACGAGCAGTACTTC.

This clonotype was detected ten times or more. V gene TRBV18 combines with J gene TRBJ2-5; 11 bases are a match to TRBD2. Trimming at V came to 4 bases and at J to 4 bases, leaving 2 bases not matched to a gene. Looked up from germline, CDR1 is KGHSH and CDR2 is LQKENI. The CDR3 consists of 14 residues. CDR3 amino acids: CASSLTSGTETQYF. CDR3 nucleotides: TGTGCCAGCTCACTGACTAGCGGGACAGAGACCCAGTACTTC.

This clonotype was observed many times. This rearrangement joins TRBV7-2 to TRBJ2-5; the match to TRBD2 covers 13 bases. J lost 4 bases, V lost 6 bases, and 11 bases had no gene match. From germline, CDR1 is SGHTA and CDR2 FQGNSA. The CDR3 is 17 amino acids. The CDR3 DNA reads as TGTGCCAGCAGTCTACTAGCGGGAGGGATTGTCTTAGAGACCCAGTACTTC. Its protein product is CASSLLAGGIVLETQYF. Filled out from reference TRBV7-2 and TRBJ2-5, the complete variable domain reads GAGVSQSPSNKVTEKGKDVELRCDPISGHTALYWYRQSLGQGLEFLIYFQGNSAPDKSGLPSDRFSAERTGGSVSTLTIQRTQQEDSAVYLCASSLLAGGIVLETQYFGPGTRLLVL.

The sample holds many counts of this clonotype. The rearrangement links TRBV20-1 to TRBJ2-7; D perhaps matches TRBD1 (5 bases). Trimming stripped 6 bases from V and 2 bases from J, with 17 bases between. Looked up from germline, CDR1 is DFQATT and CDR2 is SNEGSKA (reference sequence). The CDR3 is 14 residues long. The CDR3 region is CSAPTDSNPYEQYF. CDR3 bases: TGCAGTGCCCCGACAGACAGCAACCCCTACGAGCAGTACTTC.

This clonotype was counted at least ten times. In DNA form, the CDR3 reads TGCAGCGTTGAAGATGGTGCGGCAGGGGGCATAGATACGCAGTATTTT. It specifies CSVEDGAAGGIDTQYF. The rearrangement links TRBV29-1 to TRBJ2-3; TRBD1 agrees at 8 bases. Germline V gene data show CDR1 as SQVTM and CDR2 as ANQGSEA. The junction had 10 bases not matched to a gene; V was cut back by 0 bases and J by 5 bases. The CDR3 loop spans 16 amino acids.